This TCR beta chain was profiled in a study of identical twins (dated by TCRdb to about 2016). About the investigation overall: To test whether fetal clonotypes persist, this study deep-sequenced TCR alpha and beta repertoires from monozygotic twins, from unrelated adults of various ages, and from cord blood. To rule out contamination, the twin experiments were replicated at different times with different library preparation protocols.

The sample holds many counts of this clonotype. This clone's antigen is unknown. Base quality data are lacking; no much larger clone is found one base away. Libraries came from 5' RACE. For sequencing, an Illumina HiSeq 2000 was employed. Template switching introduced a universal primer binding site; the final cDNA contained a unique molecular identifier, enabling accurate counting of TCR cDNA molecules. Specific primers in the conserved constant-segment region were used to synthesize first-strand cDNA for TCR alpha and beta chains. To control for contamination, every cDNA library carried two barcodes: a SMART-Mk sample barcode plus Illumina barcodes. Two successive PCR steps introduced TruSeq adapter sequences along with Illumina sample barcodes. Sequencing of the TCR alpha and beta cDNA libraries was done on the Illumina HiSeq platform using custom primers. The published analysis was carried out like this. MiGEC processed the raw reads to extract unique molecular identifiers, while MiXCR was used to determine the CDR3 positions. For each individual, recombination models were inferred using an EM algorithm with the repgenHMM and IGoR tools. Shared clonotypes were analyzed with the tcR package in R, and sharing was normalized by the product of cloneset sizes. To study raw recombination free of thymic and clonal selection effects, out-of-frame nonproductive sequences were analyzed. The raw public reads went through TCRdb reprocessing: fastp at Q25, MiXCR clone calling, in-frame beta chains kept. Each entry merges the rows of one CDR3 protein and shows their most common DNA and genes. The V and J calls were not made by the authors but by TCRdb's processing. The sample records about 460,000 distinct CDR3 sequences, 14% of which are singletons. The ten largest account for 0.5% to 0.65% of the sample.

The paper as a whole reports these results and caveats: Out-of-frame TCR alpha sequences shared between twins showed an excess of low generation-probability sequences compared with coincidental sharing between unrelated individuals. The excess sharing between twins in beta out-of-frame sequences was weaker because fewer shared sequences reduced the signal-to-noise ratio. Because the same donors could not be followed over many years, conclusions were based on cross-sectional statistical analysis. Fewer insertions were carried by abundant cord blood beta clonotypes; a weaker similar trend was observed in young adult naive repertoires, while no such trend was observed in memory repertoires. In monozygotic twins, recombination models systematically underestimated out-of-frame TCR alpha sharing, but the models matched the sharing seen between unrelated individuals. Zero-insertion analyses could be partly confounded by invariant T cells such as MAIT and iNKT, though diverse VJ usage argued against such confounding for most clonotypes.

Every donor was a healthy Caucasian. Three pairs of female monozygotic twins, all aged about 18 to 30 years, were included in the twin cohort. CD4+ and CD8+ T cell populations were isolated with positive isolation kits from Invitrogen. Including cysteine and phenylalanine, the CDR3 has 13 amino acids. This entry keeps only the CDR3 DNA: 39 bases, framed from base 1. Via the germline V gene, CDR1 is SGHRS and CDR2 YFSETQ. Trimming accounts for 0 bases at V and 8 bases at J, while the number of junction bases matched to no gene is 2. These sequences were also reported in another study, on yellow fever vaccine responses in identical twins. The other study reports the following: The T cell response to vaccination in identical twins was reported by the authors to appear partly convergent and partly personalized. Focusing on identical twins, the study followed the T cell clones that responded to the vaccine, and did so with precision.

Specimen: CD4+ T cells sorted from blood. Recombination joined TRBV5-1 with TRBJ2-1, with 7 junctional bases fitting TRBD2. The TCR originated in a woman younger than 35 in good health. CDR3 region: CASSLGGGYEQFF. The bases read TGCGCCAGCAGCTTGGGGGGGGGGTATGAGCAGTTCTTC.